These 29 T cell receptor beta chains originate from one sample sequenced in a study of control samples from healthy donors and cancer patients. Some clones are missing from TCRdb's copy, which holds only in-frame ones; the method was immunoSEQ multiplex PCR. The repertoire holds about 150,000 clones, with around nine tenths as singletons. The sequencing sample was made of blood. Receptors originate from a man aged 18 to 30 in good health.

The chain links TRBV11-2 to TRBJ2-3; TRBD1 aligns across 9 bases. J was trimmed by 1 base and V by 4 bases; bases with no gene match: 3. The germline V gene has CDR1 SGHAT and CDR2 FQNNGV. The CDR3 spans 15 residues. CDR3 nucleotides: TGTGCCAGCAGCTCGTACAGGGGGCGCACAGATACGCAGTATTTT. Amino acid sequence: CASSSYRGRTDTQYF.

V gene TRBV4-1 combines with J gene TRBJ2-7; a weak D match, TRBD2 (6 bases). The ends were cut back, 4 bases at V and 2 bases at J, with 12 bases in the middle. Per germline, CDR1 MGHRA and CDR2 YSYEKL. The length of the CDR3 is 14 residues. CDR3 nucleotide sequence: TGCGCCAGCAGCCCTGGGGACTGGGCCTACGAGCAGTACTTC. It translates to CASSPGDWAYEQYF.

This rearrangement joins TRBV28 to TRBJ1-5, with unresolved D. V lost 6 bases and J 6 bases, leaving 9 bases between the germline ends. The length of the CDR3 is 12 residues. Germline V gene data show CDR1 as MDHEN and CDR2 as SYDVKM. Here the CDR3 DNA reads TGTGCCAGCAGCCAGCACCTTCAGCCCCAGCATTTT. Translating it yields CASSQHLQPQHF.

V gene TRBV5-4 combines with J gene TRBJ2-1; 15 nucleotides match TRBD2. The CDR3 contains 16 residues. The V and J ends lost 4 bases and 6 bases, in that order; junction bases with no gene match: 5. From germline, CDR1 is SGHNT and CDR2 YYREEE (reference sequence). In DNA form, the CDR3 reads TGTGCCAGCAGCGGTGGACTAGCGGGGGGGCCCAATGAGCAGTTCTTC. This translates into CASSGGLAGGPNEQFF.

The genes are TRBV7-2 and TRBJ2-6; 8 nucleotides align to TRBD1. CDR1 is SGHTA, CDR2 FQGNSA, per germline. Trimming took 9 bases from V and 1 from J; bases not matched to a gene: 11. The CDR3 covers 17 residues. The CDR3 here is CASRKAGGASGANVLTF. CDR3 DNA: TGTGCCAGTAGGAAAGCAGGGGGCGCTTCTGGGGCCAACGTCCTGACTTTC.

The chain's CDR3 is CASSLTQNSPLHF. The CDR3 coding sequence is TGTGCCAGCAGCTTAACCCAAAATTCACCCCTCCACTTT. V is TRBV7-9 and J is TRBJ1-6; D is undetermined. The CDR3 is 13 residues long. Germline-derived CDR1 and CDR2 are SEHNR and FQNEAQ (reference sequence). Trimming stripped 2 bases from V and 7 bases from J, with 6 bases between. The full variable domain, rest sourced from reference TRBV7-9 and TRBJ1-6, is DTGVSQNPRHKITKRGQNVTFRCDPISEHNRLYWYRQTLGQGPEFLTYFQNEAQLEKSRLLSDRFSAERPKGSFSTLEIQRTEQGDSAMYLCASSLTQNSPLHFGNGTRLTVT.

This chain links TRBV7-2 with TRBJ1-5, with D maybe TRBD1 (6 bases). This CDR3 region has 15 residues. The V end was cut by 5 bases, the J end by 6 bases, with 17 bases between. The germline V gene has CDR1 SGHTA and CDR2 FQGNSA. CDR3 amino acids: CASSQQGDGSQPQHF. Here the CDR3 DNA reads TGTGCCAGCAGCCAACAGGGCGATGGTAGTCAGCCCCAGCATTTT.

The rearrangement uses TRBV28 and TRBJ2-7; D call uncertain. There are 13 residues in the CDR3. V lost 7 bases to trimming and J lost 0 bases, with 10 bases between them. CDR1 MDHEN and CDR2 SYDVKM come from the germline V gene. The CDR3 loop is CASKTSRSYEQYF. CDR3 DNA sequence: TGTGCCAGCAAAACATCCCGCTCCTACGAGCAGTACTTC.

In its sample, this clone was seen a few times. The chain has TRBV3-1 (or the pseudogene TRBV3-2) and TRBJ1-4; no clear D. Between the trimmed V and J ends, which lost 6 bases and 0 bases, there was a span of 5 bases. Looked up from germline, CDR1 is LGHDT and CDR2 is YNNKEL (reference sequence). There are 13 residues in the CDR3. Here the CDR3 reads CASSPTTNEKLFF. In nucleotides, the CDR3 is TGTGCCAGCAGTCCCACAACTAATGAAAAACTGTTTTTT.

This chain uses TRBV11-2 with TRBJ2-7; D remains ambiguous. The CDR3 sequence is 13 residues long. CDR1 is SGHAT and CDR2 is FQNNGV in the germline V gene. Trimming left V 5 bases short and J 1 base short, with 9 bases between. The CDR3 spells CASSGNNSYEQYF. The CDR3 DNA sequence: TGTGCCAGCAGCGGGAACAATTCCTACGAGCAGTACTTC.

The rearrangement joins TRBV9 to TRBJ2-5; 11 bases align to TRBD2. CDR3 length: 17 amino acids. V lost 0 bases and J lost 1; bases outside the gene matches: 5. Germline loops: CDR1 SGDLS, CDR2 YYNGEE. This CDR3 reads CASSVDLLAGGQETQYF. The CDR3 region has the DNA TGTGCCAGCAGCGTAGATCTTCTAGCGGGGGGCCAAGAGACCCAGTACTTC. The full variable domain, rest sourced from reference TRBV9 and TRBJ2-5, is DSGVTQTPKHLITATGQRVTLRCSPRSGDLSVYWYQQSLDQGLQFLIQYYNGEERAKGNILERFSAQQFPDLHSELNLSSLELGDSALYFCASSVDLLAGGQETQYFGPGTRLLVL.

A single count supports this clone. V is TRBV30 and J is TRBJ1-3; D uncertain. There are 15 residues in the CDR3. V was trimmed by 0 bases and J by 0 bases, leaving 9 bases between them. Per the germline V gene, CDR1 is GTSNPN and CDR2 is SVGIG (reference sequence). The CDR3 loop is CAWSVGWISGNTIYF. The CDR3 DNA sequence: TGTGCCTGGAGTGTAGGATGGATCTCTGGAAACACCATATATTTT.

V gene TRBV20-1 combines with J gene TRBJ2-5; weak D call: TRBD2 (5 bases). The V end was cut by 7 bases, the J end by 4 bases, with 10 bases between. CDR3 length: 11 residues. The germline CDR1 and CDR2 sequences are DFQATT and SNEGSKA (reference sequence). This CDR3 is CSGLSLETQYF. In nucleotides, the CDR3 is TGCAGTGGACTATCATTAGAGACCCAGTACTTC.

The gene calls are TRBV27 and TRBJ1-6; no clear D gene. The CDR3 totals 16 residues. Germline V gives CDR1 MNHEY, CDR2 SMNVEV (reference sequence). V lost 5 bases and J lost 0, with 11 bases in between. The DNA of the CDR3 is TGTGCCAGCAGTCGGCTTTATGCCTCCTATAATTCACCCCTCCACTTT. This translates into CASSRLYASYNSPLHF.

The chain has TRBV27 and TRBJ2-7; TRBD1 agrees at 8 bases. This CDR3 region has 15 residues. V shed 4 bases and J 3 bases; nucleotides not matched to a gene: 8. CDR1 and CDR2 (germline): MNHEY, SMNVEV (reference sequence). This chain's CDR3 is CASSSGQGSDYEQYF. CDR3 nucleotide sequence: TGTGCCAGCAGTTCCGGACAGGGCAGTGACTACGAGCAGTACTTC.

The chain employs TRBV11-1 and TRBJ2-2; tentatively, D is TRBD2 (5 bases). The V and J ends lost 0 bases and 5 bases respectively, with 13 bases between them. In germline, CDR1 is SGHAT, CDR2 FQDESV (reference sequence). The CDR3 consists of 16 residues. Here the CDR3 reads CASSLASGKFTGELFF. The CDR3 coding sequence is TGTGCCAGCAGCTTAGCCTCCGGGAAGTTTACCGGGGAGCTGTTTTTT.

The rearrangement links TRBV12-3 or TRBV12-4 to TRBJ2-3; no definite D call. V shed 1 base and J shed 5 bases, with 4 bases lying between them. This CDR3 spans 12 amino acids. In nucleotides, the CDR3 is TGTGCCAGCAGTTTAGGAATAGATACGCAGTATTTT. The encoded protein is CASSLGIDTQYF.

The chain links TRBV19 to TRBJ2-7; D unclear. CDR1 is LNHDA and CDR2 is SQIVND in the germline V gene (reference sequence). The CDR3 length is 13 residues. Trimming took 3 bases from V and 7 from J, leaving 13 bases between them. The CDR3 here is CASSIGLNREQYF. The CDR3 DNA reads TGTGCCAGTAGTATCGGCCTCAACCGGGAGCAGTACTTC.

The rearrangement uses TRBV7-2 and TRBJ1-3; D is undetermined. V lost 5 bases, J lost 1 base, and 12 bases lay in between. The CDR3 loop spans 15 amino acids. The germline V gene encodes CDR1 SGHTA and CDR2 FQGNSA. The CDR3 coding sequence is TGTGCCAGCAGCCAGCTGGTCGGGTCTGGAAACACCATATATTTT. Translation gives CASSQLVGSGNTIYF.

This rearrangement joins TRBV27 to TRBJ2-1, with D possibly called TRBD1 or TRBD2 (6 bases each). The CDR3 length is 16 residues. Trimming took off 1 base at V and 5 bases at J, with 15 bases between the two ends. Germline assignment: CDR1 MNHEY and CDR2 SMNVEV (reference sequence). As DNA, the CDR3 is TGTGCCAGCAGTTTATGGAGTAGGGGGGCCGACAATGAGCAGTTCTTC. It yields the protein CASSLWSRGADNEQFF.

This chain connects TRBV11-2 to TRBJ2-5, with D maybe TRBD1 (6 bases). Trimming shortened V by 2 bases and J by 1 base, and 8 bases separated the two germline ends. This CDR3 is built from 14 residues. CDR1 and CDR2 (germline): SGHAT, FQNNGV. CDR3 DNA sequence: TGTGCCAGCAGCTTACAGGACAGCCAAGAGACCCAGTACTTC. This translates into CASSLQDSQETQYF.

V usage is TRBV5-1 and J usage is TRBJ2-4; TRBD2 matches at 13 bases. Germline values: CDR1 SGHRS, CDR2 YFSETQ. The CDR3 totals 20 residues. V was pared by 0 bases and J by 0 bases, with 9 bases of the junction left unmatched. The CDR3 DNA sequence: TGCGCCAGCAGCTTGGGAAGGGGACTAGCGGGGCCGCTAGCCAAAAACATTCAGTACTTC. It is translated as CASSLGRGLAGPLAKNIQYF.

V gene TRBV5-1 combines with J gene TRBJ2-2, with 8 nucleotides matching TRBD2. CDR1 is SGHRS and CDR2 is YFSETQ in the germline V gene. V dropped 4 bases and J dropped 0; count of bases not matched to a gene: 11. This CDR3 is 18 amino acids long. In nucleotides, the CDR3 is TGCGCCAGCAGCGCGGGACTAGGAGGGTTCGCGAACACCGGGGAGCTGTTTTTT. This encodes CASSAGLGGFANTGELFF. Combining the CDR3 with reference TRBV5-1 and TRBJ2-2 gives the whole variable domain KAGVTQTPRYLIKTRGQQVTLSCSPISGHRSVSWYQQTPGQGLQFLFEYFSETQRNKGNFPGRFSGRQFSNSRSEMNVSTLELGDSALYLCASSAGLGGFANTGELFFGEGSRLTVL.

The V and J genes are TRBV6-5 and TRBJ2-1; D gene unclear. This CDR3 comprises 13 residues. The V end was cut by 4 bases, the J end by 5 bases, with 9 bases between. Germline CDR1 and CDR2: MNHEY and SVGAGI. The CDR3 DNA follows: TGTGCCAGCAGTTCCTCCTATCACAATGAGCAGTTCTTC. Its protein is CASSSSYHNEQFF.

This rearrangement joins TRBV3-1 (or the pseudogene TRBV3-2) to TRBJ2-7, with D unresolved. The V end lost 1 base, the J end lost 9 bases, and 10 bases lay between the germline ends. The CDR3 runs to 12 residues. Germline CDR1 LGHDT, CDR2 YNNKEL (reference sequence). The CDR3 coding sequence is TGTGCCAGCAGCCAAGGGGCATTTGGGCAGTACTTC. The encoded protein is CASSQGAFGQYF.

The chain couples TRBV6-5 to TRBJ1-1; no reliable D call. The CDR3 sequence is 13 residues long. V dropped 6 bases and J dropped 1 base, with 9 bases sitting between them. Looked up from germline, CDR1 is MNHEY and CDR2 is SVGAGI. CDR3 sequence (DNA): TGTGCCAGCAGCGGCGGATCGAACACTGAAGCTTTCTTT. Translating gives CASSGGSNTEAFF.

The chain is built from TRBV2 and TRBJ2-3, with TRBD2 matching over 8 bases. Germline loops: CDR1 SNHLY, CDR2 FYNNEI. V dropped 2 bases and J dropped 2; count of bases not matched to a gene: 6. This CDR3 has 16 residues. CDR3 sequence (DNA): TGTGCCAGCAGTGAAATAGGCGGGGGGAACACAGATACGCAGTATTTT. This gives the protein CASSEIGGGNTDTQYF.

V and J are TRBV28 and TRBJ1-3, with a tentative D call TRBD1 (5 bases). CDR1 and CDR2 (germline): MDHEN, SYDVKM. The CDR3 covers 15 residues. Trimming removed 2 bases from V and 3 bases from J, with 11 bases in between. DNA for the CDR3: TGTGCCAGCAGTTTAGGGCAGGGTGATGGAAACACCATATATTTT. This codes for CASSLGQGDGNTIYF.

The chain recombines TRBV7-9 with TRBJ1-2, with 7 bases identical to TRBD1. The germline V gene encodes CDR1 SEHNR and CDR2 FQNEAQ (reference sequence). V gave up 2 bases and J gave up 2 bases; unmatched junction bases: 5. The CDR3 is made up of 15 amino acids. The CDR3 DNA sequence: TGTGCCAGCAGCTTAAGAGGGGGCGCGAACTATGGCTACACCTTC. Its protein product is CASSLRGGANYGYTF.